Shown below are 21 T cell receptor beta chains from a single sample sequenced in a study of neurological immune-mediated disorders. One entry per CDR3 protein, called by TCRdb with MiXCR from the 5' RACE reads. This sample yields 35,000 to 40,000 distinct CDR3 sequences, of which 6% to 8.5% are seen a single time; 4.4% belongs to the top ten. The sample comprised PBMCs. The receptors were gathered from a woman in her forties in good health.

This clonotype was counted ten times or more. In nucleotides, the CDR3 is TGCGCCAGCAGCCAAGTTCGGCCCAGGGACAGGAATAATTCACCCCTCCACTTT. Protein: CASSQVRPRDRNNSPLHF. V and J are TRBV4-1 and TRBJ1-6; 8 positions match TRBD1. CDR3 length: 18 residues. Germline CDR1 and CDR2: MGHRA and YSYEKL. The junction had 10 bases not matched to a gene; V was cut back by 1 base and J by 5 bases.

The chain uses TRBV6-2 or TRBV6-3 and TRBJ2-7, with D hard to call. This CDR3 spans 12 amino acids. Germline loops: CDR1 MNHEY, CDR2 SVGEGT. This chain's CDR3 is CAPKRAIKEPYV. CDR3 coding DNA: TGTGCCCCCAAAAGGGCCATCAAAGAGCCGTACGTC.

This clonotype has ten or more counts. CDR3 in amino acids: CASSYWVEGPYEQYF. The CDR3 region has the DNA TGCGCCAGCAGCTATTGGGTTGAGGGGCCCTACGAGCAGTACTTC. This chain joins TRBV5-1 and TRBJ2-7, with D perhaps given as TRBD1 or TRBD2 (5 bases each). V gave up 3 bases and J gave up 2 bases, with 15 bases separating them. This CDR3 has 15 residues. Germline V lookup: CDR1 SGHRS, CDR2 YFSETQ.

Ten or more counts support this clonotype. The CDR3 DNA sequence: TGTGCCAGCAGTGAAAGGTTTTCGGGGGCCGGGGAGCTGTTTTTT. It specifies CASSERFSGAGELFF. This chain links TRBV6-1 with TRBJ2-2, with TRBD2 as a possible D gene (6 bases). The CDR3 has 15 amino acids. Trimming stripped 2 bases from V and 6 bases from J, with 13 bases between. Germline V gene sequence: CDR1 MNHNS, CDR2 SASEGT.

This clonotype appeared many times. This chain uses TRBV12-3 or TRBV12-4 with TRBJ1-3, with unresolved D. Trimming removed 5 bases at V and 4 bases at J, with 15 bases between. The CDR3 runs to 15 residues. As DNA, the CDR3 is TGTGCCAGCAGTCCCTCGACGGCCTGGGGAAACACCATATATTTT. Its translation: CASSPSTAWGNTIYF.

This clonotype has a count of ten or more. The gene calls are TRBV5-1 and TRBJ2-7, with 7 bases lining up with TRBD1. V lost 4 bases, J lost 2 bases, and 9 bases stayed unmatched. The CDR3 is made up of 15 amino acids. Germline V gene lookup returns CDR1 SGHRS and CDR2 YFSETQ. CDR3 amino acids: CASSPQGQTPYEQYF. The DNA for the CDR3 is TGCGCCAGCAGCCCTCAGGGACAGACTCCCTACGAGCAGTACTTC.

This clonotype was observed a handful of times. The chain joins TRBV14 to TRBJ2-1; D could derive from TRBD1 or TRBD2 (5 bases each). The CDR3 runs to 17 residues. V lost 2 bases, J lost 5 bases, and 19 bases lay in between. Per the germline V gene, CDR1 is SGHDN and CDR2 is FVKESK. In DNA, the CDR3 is TGTGCCAGCAGCCAAAGGAACCGGGACCTTCGGCACAATGAGCAGTTCTTC. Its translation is CASSQRNRDLRHNEQFF.

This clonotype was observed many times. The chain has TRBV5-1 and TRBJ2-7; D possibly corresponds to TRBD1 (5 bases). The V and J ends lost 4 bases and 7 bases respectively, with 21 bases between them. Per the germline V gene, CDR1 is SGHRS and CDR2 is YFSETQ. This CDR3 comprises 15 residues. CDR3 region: CASSAILGPALEQYF. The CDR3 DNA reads TGCGCCAGCAGCGCCATCCTGGGGCCAGCCTTGGAGCAGTACTTC.

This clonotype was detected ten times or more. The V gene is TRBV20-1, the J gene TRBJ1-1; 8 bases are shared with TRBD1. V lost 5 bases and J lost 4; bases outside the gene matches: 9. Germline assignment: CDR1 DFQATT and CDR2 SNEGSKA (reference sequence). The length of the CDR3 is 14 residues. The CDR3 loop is CSAFGTGYGTEAFF. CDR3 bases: TGCAGTGCTTTTGGGACAGGCTACGGCACTGAAGCTTTCTTT.

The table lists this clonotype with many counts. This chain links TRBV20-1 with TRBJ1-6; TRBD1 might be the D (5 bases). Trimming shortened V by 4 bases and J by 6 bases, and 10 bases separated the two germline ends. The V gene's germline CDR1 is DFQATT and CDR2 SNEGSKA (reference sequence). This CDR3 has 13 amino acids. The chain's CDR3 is CSATTVPNSPLHF. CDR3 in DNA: TGCAGTGCTACGACAGTCCCTAATTCACCCCTCCACTTT.

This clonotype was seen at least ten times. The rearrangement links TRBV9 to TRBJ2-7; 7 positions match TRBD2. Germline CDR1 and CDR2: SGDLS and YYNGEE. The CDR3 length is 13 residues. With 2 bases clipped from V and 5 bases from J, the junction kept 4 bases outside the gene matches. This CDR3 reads CASSVSGTDEQYF. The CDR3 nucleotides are TGTGCCAGCAGCGTCAGCGGGACCGACGAGCAGTACTTC.

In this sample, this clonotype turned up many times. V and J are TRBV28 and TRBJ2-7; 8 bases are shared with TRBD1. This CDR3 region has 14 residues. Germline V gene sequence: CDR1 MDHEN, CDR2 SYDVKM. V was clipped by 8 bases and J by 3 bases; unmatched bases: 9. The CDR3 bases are TGTGCCAGCGGGTCAGGGGGCAATAGCTACGAGCAGTACTTC. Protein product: CASGSGGNSYEQYF.

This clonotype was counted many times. DNA of the CDR3: TGTGCCAGCAACCCTTTGTCTGGCTACAATGAGCAGTTCTTC. The encoded protein is CASNPLSGYNEQFF. V is TRBV28 and J is TRBJ2-1; D call uncertain. Per germline, CDR1 MDHEN and CDR2 SYDVKM. V was trimmed by 7 bases and J by 3 bases, leaving 13 bases between them. The CDR3 loop spans 14 amino acids.

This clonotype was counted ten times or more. CDR3 sequence reads: CASSKANISGTYNEQFF. The CDR3 DNA follows: TGTGCCAGCAGCAAAGCGAATATCAGCGGGACCTACAATGAGCAGTTCTTC. The chain employs TRBV21-1 and TRBJ2-1; TRBD2 is the table's D call, not checked against the DNA. TRBV21-1 is recorded as a pseudogene. The CDR3 runs 17 residues.

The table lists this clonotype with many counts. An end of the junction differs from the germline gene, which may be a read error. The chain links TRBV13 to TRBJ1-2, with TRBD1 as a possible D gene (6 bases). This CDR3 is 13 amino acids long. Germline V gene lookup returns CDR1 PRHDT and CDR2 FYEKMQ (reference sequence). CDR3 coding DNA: TGTGCCAGCATCTTAAGGGGGGCGTATGGCTACACCTTC. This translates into CASILRGAYGYTF.

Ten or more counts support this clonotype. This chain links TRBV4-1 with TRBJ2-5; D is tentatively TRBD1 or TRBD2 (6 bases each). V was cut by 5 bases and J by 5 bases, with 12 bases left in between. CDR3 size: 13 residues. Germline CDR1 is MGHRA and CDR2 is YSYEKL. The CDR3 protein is CASSGGPRETQYF. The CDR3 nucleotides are TGCGCCAGCAGCGGGGGGCCCAGGGAGACCCAGTACTTC.

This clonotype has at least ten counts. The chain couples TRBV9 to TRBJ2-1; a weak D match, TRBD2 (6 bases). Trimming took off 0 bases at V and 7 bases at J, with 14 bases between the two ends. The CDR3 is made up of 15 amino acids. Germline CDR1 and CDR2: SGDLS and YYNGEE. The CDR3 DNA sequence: TGTGCCAGCAGCGTAGGAGGCGGGATGATAAATGAGCAGTTCTTC. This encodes CASSVGGGMINEQFF.

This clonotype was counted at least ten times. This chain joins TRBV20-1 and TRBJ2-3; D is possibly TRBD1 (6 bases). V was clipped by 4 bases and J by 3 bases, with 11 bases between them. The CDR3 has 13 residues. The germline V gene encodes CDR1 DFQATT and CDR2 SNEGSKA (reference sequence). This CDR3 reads CSAKGRGTDTQYF. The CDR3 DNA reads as TGCAGTGCTAAGGGCAGGGGAACAGATACGCAGTATTTT.

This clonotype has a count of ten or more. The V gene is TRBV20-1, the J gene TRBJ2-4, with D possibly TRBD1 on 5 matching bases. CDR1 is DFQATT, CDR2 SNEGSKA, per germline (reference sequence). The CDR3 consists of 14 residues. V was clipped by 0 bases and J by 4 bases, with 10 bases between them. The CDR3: CSARDRAGKNIQYF. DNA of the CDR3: TGCAGTGCTAGAGATCGGGCAGGGAAAAACATTCAGTACTTC.

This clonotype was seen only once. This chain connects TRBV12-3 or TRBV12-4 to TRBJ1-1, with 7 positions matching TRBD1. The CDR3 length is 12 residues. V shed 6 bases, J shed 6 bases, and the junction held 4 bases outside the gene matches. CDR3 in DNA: TGTGCCAGCAGCCCAGGGGGGGCTGAAGCTTTCTTT. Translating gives CASSPGGAEAFF.

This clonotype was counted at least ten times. The CDR3 nucleotides read TGTGCCAGCAGTTTTGGGGGGGTACAGAATGAAAAACTGTTTTTT. Its protein is CASSFGGVQNEKLFF. The V call is TRBV27, the J call TRBJ1-4; D possibly corresponds to TRBD1 (5 bases). Looked up from germline, CDR1 is MNHEY and CDR2 is SMNVEV (reference sequence). V lost 3 bases and J 5 bases, leaving 13 bases between the germline ends. The CDR3 runs to 15 residues.